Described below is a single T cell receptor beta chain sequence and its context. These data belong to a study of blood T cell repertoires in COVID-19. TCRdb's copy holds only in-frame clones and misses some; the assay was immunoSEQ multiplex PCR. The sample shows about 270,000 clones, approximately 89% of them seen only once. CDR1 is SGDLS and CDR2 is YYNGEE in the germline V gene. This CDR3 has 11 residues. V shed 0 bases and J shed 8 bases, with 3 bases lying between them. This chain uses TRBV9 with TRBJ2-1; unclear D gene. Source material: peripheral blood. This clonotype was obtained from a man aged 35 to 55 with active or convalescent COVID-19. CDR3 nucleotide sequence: TGTGCCAGCAGCGTAGGAGATGAGCAGTTCTTC. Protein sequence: CASSVGDEQFF. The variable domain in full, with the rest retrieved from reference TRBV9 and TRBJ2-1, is DSGVTQTPKHLITATGQRVTLRCSPRSGDLSVYWYQQSLDQGLQFLIQYYNGEERAKGNILERFSAQQFPDLHSELNLSSLELGDSALYFCASSVGDEQFFGPGTRLTVL.